Sequencing of this TCR beta chain was carried out in a study of T cells in localized non-small cell lung cancer. Study-level results: Adjacent lung was found to contain a median roughly 50 of the top 100 tumor clones. Uninvolved adjacent lung had higher T cell clonality than tumor and all other tissues. Tumor samples were not multi-region, leaving intratumor heterogeneity unexcluded.

Method: immunoSEQ multiplex PCR; TCRdb's copy keeps in-frame clones and lacks some. The repertoire holds about 30,000 clones, about 89% seen once, with around 3% in the top ten. Trimming left V 4 bases short and J 0 bases short, with 9 bases between. CDR3 length: 14 amino acids. Looked up from germline, CDR1 is LNHDA and CDR2 is SQIVND (reference sequence). Comments on this clone: Antigen: not known.

The V call is TRBV19, the J call TRBJ1-1, with D hard to call. The TCR comes from a female donor older than 55 with stage I lung adenocarcinoma. The sample consisted of peripheral blood, taken before any cancer treatment. The DNA of the CDR3 is TGTGCCAGTAGTAATAGATGGGTGAACACTGAAGCTTTCTTT. It is translated as CASSNRWVNTEAFF.